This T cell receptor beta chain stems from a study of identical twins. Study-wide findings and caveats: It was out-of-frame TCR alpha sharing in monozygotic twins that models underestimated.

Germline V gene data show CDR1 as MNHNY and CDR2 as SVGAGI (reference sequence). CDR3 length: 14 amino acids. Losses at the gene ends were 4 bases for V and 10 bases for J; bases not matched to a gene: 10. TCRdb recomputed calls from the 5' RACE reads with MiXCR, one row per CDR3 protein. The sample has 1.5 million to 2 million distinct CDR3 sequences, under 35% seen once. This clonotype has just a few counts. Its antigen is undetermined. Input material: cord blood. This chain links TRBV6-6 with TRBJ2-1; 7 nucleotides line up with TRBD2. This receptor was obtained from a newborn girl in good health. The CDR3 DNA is TGTGCCAGCAGTTGGGTCCGGGAGGTGCGGGAGCAGTTCTTC. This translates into CASSWVREVREQFF.